What follows are 26 T cell receptor beta chains derived from one specimen sequenced in a study of cytomegalovirus exposure and HLA in healthy donors. TCRdb's copy holds only in-frame clones and misses some; the assay was immunoSEQ multiplex PCR. The sample includes some 150,000 clones, around nine tenths of them seen just once. Sequences were obtained from PBMCs. Receptors were obtained from a woman in her late teens or twenties in good health and CMV-seropositive.

The J gene is TRBJ2-3, the V gene TRBV9; the match to TRBD2 covers 9 bases. The CDR3 contains 16 residues. Germline CDR1 SGDLS, CDR2 YYNGEE. J lost 5 bases, V lost 0 bases, and 7 bases had no gene match. CDR3 region: CASSVVSSGMGDTQYF. The CDR3 DNA reads as TGTGCCAGCAGCGTAGTGTCTAGCGGGATGGGAGATACGCAGTATTTT.

The V gene is TRBV6-5, the J gene TRBJ1-1, with D tentatively TRBD1 (5 bases). The CDR3 is made up of 14 amino acids. Germline V lookup: CDR1 MNHEY, CDR2 SVGAGI. The V end lost 2 bases, the J end lost 5 bases, and 12 bases lay between the germline ends. In DNA, the CDR3 is TGTGCCAGCAGTTACGTAAGGGGAAAGACTGAAGCTTTCTTT. Amino acids: CASSYVRGKTEAFF.

The rearrangement joins TRBV11-2 to TRBJ2-7, with TRBD1 identical over 12 bases. The CDR3 loop spans 15 amino acids. Germline CDR1 reads SGHAT; CDR2 reads FQNNGV. V lost 3 bases and J lost 7; bases outside the gene matches: 7. The CDR3 is CASSLGGQGAREQYF. CDR3 DNA: TGTGCCAGCAGCTTGGGGGGACAGGGGGCGCGAGAGCAGTACTTC.

This clone has just a few counts. The V gene is TRBV5-3, the J gene TRBJ1-2; TRBD1 matches at 8 bases. TRBV5-3 is designated an ORF whose function remains uncertain. Trimming cost V 2 bases and J 7 bases; bases outside gene matches: 13. The CDR3 spans 16 residues. This CDR3 is CARSFPNPGQGGGYTF. The CDR3 nucleotides read TGTGCCAGAAGCTTTCCTAACCCCGGACAGGGAGGTGGCTACACCTTC.

The genes are TRBV25-1 and TRBJ2-5, with 9 nucleotides matching TRBD1. This CDR3 contains 17 residues. Germline V gene sequence: CDR1 MGHDK, CDR2 SYGVNS. The trim removed 4 bases at V and 4 bases at J, leaving 13 bases unmatched. CDR3 sequence reads: CASSVGQGRTSGETQYF. CDR3 DNA: TGTGCCAGCAGTGTCGGACAGGGGCGAACTTCCGGAGAGACCCAGTACTTC.

The CDR3 region is CASSQDGGYGYTF. CDR3 DNA: TGTGCCAGCAGCCAGGACGGGGGATATGGCTACACCTTC. The rearrangement joins TRBV6-5 to TRBJ1-2, with a weak D call TRBD1 (5 bases). This CDR3 has 13 amino acids. Trimming cost V 6 bases and J 5 bases, with 13 bases left between them. From germline, CDR1 is MNHEY and CDR2 SVGAGI.

V and J are TRBV7-9 and TRBJ1-2, with no clear D. V lost 5 bases and J lost 2, with 9 bases in between. CDR3 length: 13 amino acids. Germline values: CDR1 SEHNR, CDR2 FQNEAQ (reference sequence). CDR3 sequence (DNA): TGTGCCAGCAGCCCGGGAGCGAACTATGGCTACACCTTC. Its translation is CASSPGANYGYTF.

The rearrangement uses TRBV7-9 and TRBJ2-3, with 8 bases identical to TRBD1. The CDR3 loop spans 14 amino acids. The V gene's germline CDR1 is SEHNR and CDR2 FQNEAQ (reference sequence). V was clipped by 5 bases and J by 4 bases; unmatched bases: 5. This chain's CDR3 is CASSSWTGSDTQYF. The DNA of the CDR3 is TGTGCCAGCAGCAGCTGGACAGGGTCAGATACGCAGTATTTT.

The chain employs TRBV6-4 and TRBJ2-1, with 7 bases fitting TRBD2. Trimming took 4 bases from V and 6 from J; bases not matched to a gene: 3. CDR3 length equals 13 residues. The germline V gene has CDR1 MRHNA and CDR2 SNTAGT. The CDR3 nucleotides are TGTGCCAGCAGTGTTTCGGGGGGCAATGAGCAGTTCTTC. Encoded protein: CASSVSGGNEQFF.

This clone was seen a single time. The rearrangement joins TRBV11-3 to TRBJ2-3, with 11 bases that match TRBD2. Germline trimming cut 6 bases from V and 6 bases from J; bases unmatched to any gene: 14. Germline loops: CDR1 SGHNT, CDR2 YENEEA. This CDR3 comprises 17 residues. DNA for the CDR3: TGTGCCAGCAGAGGAACTAGCGGGAGCTCTTTGGGCGATACGCAGTATTTT. Translating gives CASRGTSGSSLGDTQYF. Variable domain in full (rest from reference TRBV11-3 and TRBJ2-3): EAGVVQSPRYKIIEKKQPVAFWCNPISGHNTLYWYLQNLGQGPELLIRYENEEAVDDSQLPKDRFSAERLKGVDSTLKIQPAELGDSAVYLCASRGTSGSSLGDTQYFGPGTRLTVL.

The genes are TRBV29-1 and TRBJ1-1; 7 nucleotides align to TRBD1. V lost 3 bases and J lost 2; bases outside the gene matches: 3. Looked up from germline, CDR1 is SQVTM and CDR2 is ANQGSEA. The CDR3 length is 13 residues. Here the CDR3 reads CSVEKGANTEAFF. DNA of the CDR3: TGCAGCGTTGAGAAGGGGGCAAACACTGAAGCTTTCTTT.

CDR3 in DNA: TGTGCCAGCATGTTCTTCATTGCTAGCTCCCGACTCAATGAGCAGTTCTTC. Translation gives CASMFFIASSRLNEQFF. The V gene is TRBV5-8, the J gene TRBJ2-1, with D perhaps TRBD2 (5 bases). V shed 6 bases and J shed 6 bases, with 25 bases lying between them. The germline CDR1 and CDR2 sequences are SGHTS and YDEGEE. This CDR3 spans 17 amino acids.

The chain recombines TRBV5-1 with TRBJ2-2; weak D call: TRBD1 (6 bases). Germline V gene lookup returns CDR1 SGHRS and CDR2 YFSETQ. The CDR3 has 14 residues. V gave up 4 bases and J gave up 4 bases, with 11 bases separating them. Here the CDR3 reads CASSPLRGTGELFF. DNA of the CDR3: TGCGCCAGCAGCCCTCTCAGGGGCACCGGGGAGCTGTTTTTT. The full variable domain, rest sourced from reference TRBV5-1 and TRBJ2-2, is KAGVTQTPRYLIKTRGQQVTLSCSPISGHRSVSWYQQTPGQGLQFLFEYFSETQRNKGNFPGRFSGRQFSNSRSEMNVSTLELGDSALYLCASSPLRGTGELFFGEGSRLTVL.

As DNA, the CDR3 is TGTGCCAGCAGCTTGGTCGTGAACACTGAAGCTTTCTTT. Translation gives CASSLVVNTEAFF. The rearrangement joins TRBV5-4 to TRBJ1-1; D not resolved. V was clipped by 0 bases and J by 0 bases, with 3 bases between them. CDR1 is SGHNT and CDR2 is YYREEE in the germline V gene (reference sequence). This CDR3 region has 13 residues.

V gene TRBV5-4 combines with J gene TRBJ2-7, with 10 bases that match TRBD2. Germline CDR1 is SGHNT and CDR2 is YYREEE (reference sequence). Trimming cost V 2 bases and J 6 bases; bases outside gene matches: 11. The CDR3 runs 16 residues. The CDR3 nucleotides read TGTGCCAGCAGCTTAGGACCAGCGGGAGGGCCCCCCGAGCAGTACTTC. This sequence encodes CASSLGPAGGPPEQYF.

The chain is built from TRBV5-1 and TRBJ1-1; D is perhaps TRBD1 (6 bases). The germline V gene encodes CDR1 SGHRS and CDR2 YFSETQ. This CDR3 comprises 17 residues. V lost 0 bases, J lost 4 bases, and 19 bases lay in between. Written as DNA, the CDR3 is TGCGCCAGCAGCTTGGCAGGGGCAGGGTGGACGATCACTGAAGCTTTCTTT. Protein sequence: CASSLAGAGWTITEAFF.

The chain carries TRBV5-1 and TRBJ2-7, with 8 bases that match TRBD1. The CDR3 is 14 residues long. CDR1 and CDR2 from the germline V gene are SGHRS and YFSETQ. The ends lost 2 bases at V and 5 bases at J; junction bases unmatched: 6. CDR3 coding DNA: TGCGCCAGCAGCTTCCAGACAGGGGCCGACGAGCAGTACTTC. Translation gives CASSFQTGADEQYF.

This rearrangement joins TRBV19 to TRBJ2-7; 9 bases agree with TRBD2. The germline CDR1 and CDR2 sequences are LNHDA and SQIVND (reference sequence). V lost 3 bases and J lost 1; bases outside the gene matches: 10. The CDR3 spans 17 residues. The DNA for the CDR3 is TGTGCCAGTAGTATTTACCTGGGTAGCGGGAGTTCCTACGAGCAGTACTTC. It is translated as CASSIYLGSGSSYEQYF.

The V call is TRBV28, the J call TRBJ2-3; 11 positions agree with TRBD2. V shed 7 bases and J 0 bases; nucleotides not matched to a gene: 15. This CDR3 contains 19 residues. From germline, CDR1 is MDHEN and CDR2 SYDVKM. CDR3 in DNA: TGTGCCAGCACGTCCGGGGTAGCGGGAGGGATCCCTAGCACAGATACGCAGTATTTT. Protein sequence: CASTSGVAGGIPSTDTQYF. Variable domain in full (rest from reference TRBV28 and TRBJ2-3): DVKVTQSSRYLVKRTGEKVFLECVQDMDHENMFWYRQDPGLGLRLIYFSYDVKMKEKGDIPEGYSVSREKKERFSLILESASTNQTSMYLCASTSGVAGGIPSTDTQYFGPGTRLTVL.

The chain carries TRBV6-5 and TRBJ1-2, with 9 bases matching TRBD1. V shed 2 bases, J shed 4 bases, and the junction held 5 bases outside the gene matches. The CDR3 totals 15 residues. Germline values: CDR1 MNHEY, CDR2 SVGAGI. The CDR3 sequence is CASSYNRGLGYGYTF. The CDR3 nucleotides read TGTGCCAGCAGTTACAACAGGGGGCTTGGCTATGGCTACACCTTC.

This clone was detected once. This chain joins TRBV7-8 and TRBJ2-7; 8 bases are shared with TRBD2. With 7 bases clipped from V and 5 bases from J, the junction kept 13 bases outside the gene matches. CDR1 is SGHVS, CDR2 FQNEAQ, per germline. This CDR3 has 15 amino acids. The CDR3 is CASTSGGGRLDEQYF. CDR3 in DNA: TGTGCCAGCACCTCCGGCGGGGGGCGTCTGGACGAGCAGTACTTC.

CDR3 protein: CASRNGTAEKLFF. In DNA form, the CDR3 reads TGTGCCAGCAGGAACGGGACAGCGGAAAAACTGTTTTTT. This chain uses TRBV2 with TRBJ1-4; TRBD1 agrees at 7 bases. The V and J ends lost 6 bases and 8 bases, in that order; junction bases with no gene match: 6. Germline V gives CDR1 SNHLY, CDR2 FYNNEI. This CDR3 has 13 residues. The variable domain in full, completed from reference TRBV2 and TRBJ1-4, reads EPEVTQTPSHQVTQMGQEVILRCVPISNHLYFYWYRQILGQKVEFLVSFYNNEISEKSEIFDDQFSVERPDGSNFTLKIRSTKLEDSAMYFCASRNGTAEKLFFGSGTQLSVL.

This chain joins TRBV7-8 and TRBJ2-5; D is uncertain. The CDR3 is made up of 14 amino acids. Trimming stripped 3 bases from V and 2 bases from J, with 10 bases between. Per germline, CDR1 SGHVS and CDR2 FQNEAQ. CDR3 sequence: CASSFLLKQETQYF. CDR3 DNA: TGTGCCAGCAGCTTCCTACTAAAACAAGAGACCCAGTACTTC.

This chain links TRBV11-3 with TRBJ2-7, with D perhaps matching TRBD1 (7 bases). This CDR3 spans 15 amino acids. Trimming stripped 4 bases from V and 4 bases from J, with 17 bases between. CDR1 is SGHNT, CDR2 YENEEA, per germline. CDR3 in amino acids: CASSSGGGGGYEQYF. In DNA, the CDR3 is TGTGCCAGCAGCTCCGGAGGAGGGGGCGGTTACGAGCAGTACTTC. Full variable domain (outside the CDR3, taken from reference TRBV11-3 and TRBJ2-7): EAGVVQSPRYKIIEKKQPVAFWCNPISGHNTLYWYLQNLGQGPELLIRYENEEAVDDSQLPKDRFSAERLKGVDSTLKIQPAELGDSAVYLCASSSGGGGGYEQYFGPGTRLTVT.

The rearrangement joins TRBV6-5 to TRBJ2-3; the D gene is possibly TRBD1 (6 bases). Germline values: CDR1 MNHEY, CDR2 SVGAGI. This CDR3 contains 15 residues. V dropped 3 bases and J dropped 5 bases, with 15 bases sitting between them. CDR3 sequence reads: CASSYSSGVLDTQYF. CDR3 DNA: TGTGCCAGCAGTTATTCTTCAGGGGTATTAGATACGCAGTATTTT.

This clone is a singleton in its sample. The V and J genes are TRBV6-5 and TRBJ2-5; TRBD2 agrees at 7 bases. This CDR3 is built from 16 residues. The ends lost 0 bases at V and 2 bases at J; junction bases unmatched: 6. The germline V gene has CDR1 MNHEY and CDR2 SVGAGI. The CDR3 reads CASSYSGGTVQETQYF. The CDR3 DNA is TGTGCCAGCAGTTACTCGGGAGGGACTGTTCAAGAGACCCAGTACTTC.